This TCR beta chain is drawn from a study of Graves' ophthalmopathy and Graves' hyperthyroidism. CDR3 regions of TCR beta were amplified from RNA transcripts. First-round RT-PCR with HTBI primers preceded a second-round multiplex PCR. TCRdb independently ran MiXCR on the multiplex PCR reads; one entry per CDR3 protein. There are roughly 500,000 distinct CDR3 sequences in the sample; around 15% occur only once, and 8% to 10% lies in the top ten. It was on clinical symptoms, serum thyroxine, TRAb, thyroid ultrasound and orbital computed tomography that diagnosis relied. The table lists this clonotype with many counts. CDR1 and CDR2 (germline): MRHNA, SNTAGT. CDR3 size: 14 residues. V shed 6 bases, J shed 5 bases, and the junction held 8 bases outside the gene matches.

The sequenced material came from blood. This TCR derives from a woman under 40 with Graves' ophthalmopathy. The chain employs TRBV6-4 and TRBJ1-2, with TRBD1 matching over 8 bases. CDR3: CASSPTGEEYGYTF. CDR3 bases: TGTGCCAGCAGCCCGACAGGGGAAGAGTATGGCTACACCTTC.